This T cell receptor (beta chain) was observed in a study of T cell repertoires in cytomegalovirus infection (dated by TCRdb to the late 2010s). Turning to the overall study: Because public TCR beta signatures pointed to carriage of CMV infection together with the matching HLA type, the HLA type of each donor mattered for the analysis.

The study at large found these results: In both this cohort and an independent cohort of under 450 donors, the cumulative frequency of public TCR beta family members distinguished carriers of CMV infection plus the relevant HLA type. The ex vivo response was dominated by HLA-C-restricted CMV-specific TCR beta clonotypes, which also provided the single most frequent clonotype in two of eight donors.

From the germline V gene, CDR1 is SQVTM and CDR2 is ANQGSEA. The CDR3 goes from the cysteine to the phenylalanine over 10 residues. The only DNA kept is the CDR3, 30 bases in frame from the first base. Trimming costs V 3 bases and J 7 bases, and their ends lie 6 bases apart. The instrument was an Illumina HiSeq 1500. The public reads were run again by TCRdb, first through fastp at Q25 and then through MiXCR, and only productive beta chains were kept. Every distinct CDR3 protein forms one entry, paired with its most common genes and DNA. The sample contains about 150,000 distinct CDR3 sequences, around 24% of them found a single time. The ten largest clones add up to roughly 11% of the sample. Of note for this clonotype: What this receptor recognizes is not known. Base qualities are not provided; no much larger clone lies one nucleotide away.

The V and J genes are TRBV29-1 and TRBJ2-5; no D segment can be confidently identified. The sequence was obtained from a human donor in good health (CMV status not recorded). Some clones in this sample may be carry-over from other donors' samples. Material for sequencing was PBMCs. This receptor carries the CDR3 CSVDLGTQYF. The DNA sequence is given as TGCAGCGTTGATCTCGGGACCCAGTACTTC.